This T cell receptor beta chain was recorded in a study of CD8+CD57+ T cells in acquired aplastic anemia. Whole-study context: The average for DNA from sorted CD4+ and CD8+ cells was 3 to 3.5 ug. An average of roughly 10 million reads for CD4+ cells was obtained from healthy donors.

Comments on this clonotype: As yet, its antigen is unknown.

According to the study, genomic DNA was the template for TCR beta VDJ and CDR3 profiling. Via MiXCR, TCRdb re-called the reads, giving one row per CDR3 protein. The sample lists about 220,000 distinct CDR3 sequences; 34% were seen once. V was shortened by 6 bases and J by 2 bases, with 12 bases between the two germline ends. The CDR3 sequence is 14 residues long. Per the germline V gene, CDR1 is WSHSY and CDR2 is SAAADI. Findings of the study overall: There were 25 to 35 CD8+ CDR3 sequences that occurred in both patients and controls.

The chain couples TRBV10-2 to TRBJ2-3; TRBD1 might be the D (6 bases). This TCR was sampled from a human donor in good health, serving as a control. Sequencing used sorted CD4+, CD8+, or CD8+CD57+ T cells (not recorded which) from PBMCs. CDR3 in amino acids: CASRGASTTDTQYF. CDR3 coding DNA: TGCGCCAGCAGGGGGGCCAGCACCACAGATACGCAGTATTTT.